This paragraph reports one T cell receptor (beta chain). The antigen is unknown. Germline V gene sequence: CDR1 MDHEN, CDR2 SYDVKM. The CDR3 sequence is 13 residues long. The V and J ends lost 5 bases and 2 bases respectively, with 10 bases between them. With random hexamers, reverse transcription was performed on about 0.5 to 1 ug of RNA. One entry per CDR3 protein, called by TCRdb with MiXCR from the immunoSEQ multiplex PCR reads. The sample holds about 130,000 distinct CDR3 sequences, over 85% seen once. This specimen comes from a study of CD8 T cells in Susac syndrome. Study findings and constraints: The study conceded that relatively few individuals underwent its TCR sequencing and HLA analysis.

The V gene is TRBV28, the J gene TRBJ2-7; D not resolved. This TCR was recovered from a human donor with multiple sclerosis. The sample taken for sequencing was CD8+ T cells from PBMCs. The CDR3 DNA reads TGTGCCAGCAGTCCCCTCCATCCCTACGAGCAGTACGTC. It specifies CASSPLHPYEQYV.